This entry features one TCR beta chain sequence. This specimen belongs to a study of T cell changes during pregnancy in multiple sclerosis. Profiling relied on immunoSEQ multiplex PCR, and the TCRdb table lists in-frame clones only, not all of them. The sample holds 50,000 to 70,000 clones; 93% are singletons and the top ten take around 1.8%. The source was peripheral blood, collected after pregnancy. This receptor was taken from a female donor with multiple sclerosis, enrolled in a pregnancy study.

CDR3 in amino acids: CASSFQQGGETQYF. The CDR3 DNA is TGTGCCAGCAGCTTCCAACAGGGGGGGGAGACCCAGTACTTC. The chain combines TRBV7-2 with TRBJ2-5; the D gene is possibly TRBD1 (8 bases). The CDR3 is 14 residues long. Trimming stripped 3 bases from V and 5 bases from J, with 13 bases between. Germline lookup yields CDR1 SGHTA and CDR2 FQGNSA.